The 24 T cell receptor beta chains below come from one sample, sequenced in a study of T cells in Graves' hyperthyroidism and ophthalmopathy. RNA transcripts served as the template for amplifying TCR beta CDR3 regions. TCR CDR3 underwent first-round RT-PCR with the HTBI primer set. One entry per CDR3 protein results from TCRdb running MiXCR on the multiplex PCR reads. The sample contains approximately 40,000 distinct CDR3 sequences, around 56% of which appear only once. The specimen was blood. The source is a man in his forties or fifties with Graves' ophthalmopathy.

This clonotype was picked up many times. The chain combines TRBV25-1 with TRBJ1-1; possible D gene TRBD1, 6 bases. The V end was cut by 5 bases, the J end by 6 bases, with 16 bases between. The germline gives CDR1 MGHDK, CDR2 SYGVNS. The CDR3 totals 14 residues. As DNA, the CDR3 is TGTGCCAGCAGTCCTCACGGACAGACCCCTGAAGCTTTCTTT. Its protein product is CASSPHGQTPEAFF.

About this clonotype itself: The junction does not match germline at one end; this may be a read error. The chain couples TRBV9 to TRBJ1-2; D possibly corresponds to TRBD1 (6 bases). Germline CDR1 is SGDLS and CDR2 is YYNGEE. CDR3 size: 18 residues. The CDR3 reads CANSPPGTHPRANYGYTF. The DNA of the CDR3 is TGTGCCAACAGCCCTCCCGGGACACACCCCAGGGCTAACTATGGCTACACCTTC.

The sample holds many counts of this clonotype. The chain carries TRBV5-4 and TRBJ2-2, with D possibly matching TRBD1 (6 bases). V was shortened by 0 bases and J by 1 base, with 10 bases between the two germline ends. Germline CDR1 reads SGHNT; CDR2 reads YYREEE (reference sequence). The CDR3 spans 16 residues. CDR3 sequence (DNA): TGTGCCAGCAGCTTGGTGGGGGCTCGGAACACCGGGGAGCTGTTTTTT. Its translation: CASSLVGARNTGELFF.

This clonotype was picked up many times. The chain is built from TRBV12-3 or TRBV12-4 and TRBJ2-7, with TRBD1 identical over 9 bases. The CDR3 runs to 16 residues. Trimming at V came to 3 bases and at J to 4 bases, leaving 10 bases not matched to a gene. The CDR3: CASSFRRTGVTYEQYF. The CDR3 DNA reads TGTGCCAGCAGTTTTAGGCGGACAGGGGTAACGTACGAGCAGTACTTC.

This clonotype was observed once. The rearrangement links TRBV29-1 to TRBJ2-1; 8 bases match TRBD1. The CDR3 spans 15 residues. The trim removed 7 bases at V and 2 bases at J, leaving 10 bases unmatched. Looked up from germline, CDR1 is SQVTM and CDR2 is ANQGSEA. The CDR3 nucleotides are TGCAGCGGGTACGGACAGGGACGGACCTACAATGAGCAGTTCTTC. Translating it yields CSGYGQGRTYNEQFF.

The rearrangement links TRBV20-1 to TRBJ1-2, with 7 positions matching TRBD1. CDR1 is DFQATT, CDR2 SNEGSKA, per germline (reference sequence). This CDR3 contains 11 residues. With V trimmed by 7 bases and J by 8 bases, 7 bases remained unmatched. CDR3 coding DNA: TGCAGTGTCGGGGACAGCTCCGGCTACACCTTC. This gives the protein CSVGDSSGYTF.

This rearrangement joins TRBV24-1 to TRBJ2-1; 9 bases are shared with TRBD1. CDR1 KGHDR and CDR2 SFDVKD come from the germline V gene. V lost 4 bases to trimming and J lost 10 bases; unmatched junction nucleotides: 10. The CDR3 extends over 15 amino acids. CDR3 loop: CATSDPGTGCGEQFF. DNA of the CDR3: TGTGCCACCAGTGACCCCGGGACAGGGTGCGGGGAGCAGTTCTTC.

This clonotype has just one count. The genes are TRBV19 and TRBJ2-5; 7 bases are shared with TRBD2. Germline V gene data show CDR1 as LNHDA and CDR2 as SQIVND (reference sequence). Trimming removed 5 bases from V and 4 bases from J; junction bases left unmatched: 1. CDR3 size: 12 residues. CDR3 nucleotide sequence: TGTGCCAGTAGTGGGAGGGGAGAGACCCAGTACTTC. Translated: CASSGRGETQYF.

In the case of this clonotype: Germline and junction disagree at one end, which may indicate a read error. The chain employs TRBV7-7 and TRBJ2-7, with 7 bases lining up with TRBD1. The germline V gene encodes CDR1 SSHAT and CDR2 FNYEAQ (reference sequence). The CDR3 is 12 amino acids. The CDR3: CASSLSSTGMYF. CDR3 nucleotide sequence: TGTGCTAGCAGCTTAAGTTCGACAGGGATGTACTTC.

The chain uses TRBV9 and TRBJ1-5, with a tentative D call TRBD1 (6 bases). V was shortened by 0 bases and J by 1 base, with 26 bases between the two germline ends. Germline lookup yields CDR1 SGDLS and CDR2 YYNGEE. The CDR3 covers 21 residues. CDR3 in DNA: TGTGCCAGCAGCGTAGAATACGGGAGGGCCAAAACCGGGGGCAGCAATCAGCCCCAGCATTTT. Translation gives CASSVEYGRAKTGGSNQPQHF.

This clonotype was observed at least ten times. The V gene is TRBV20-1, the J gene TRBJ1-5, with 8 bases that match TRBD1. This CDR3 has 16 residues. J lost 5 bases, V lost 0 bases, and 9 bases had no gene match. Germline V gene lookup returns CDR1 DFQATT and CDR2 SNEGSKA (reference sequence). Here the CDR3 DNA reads TGCAGTGCTAGAGATCCGAGACAGGGGCTTTATCAGCCCCAGCATTTT. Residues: CSARDPRQGLYQPQHF.

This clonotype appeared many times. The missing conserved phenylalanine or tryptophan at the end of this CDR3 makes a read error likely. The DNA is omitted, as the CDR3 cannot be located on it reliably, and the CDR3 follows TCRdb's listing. CDR3 residues: CASRGTSGTLSI. The V call is TRBV3-1, the J call TRBJ2-2; TRBD2 was called by the table and not checked on the DNA. The CDR3 length equals 12 residues, ends included. Per the germline V gene, CDR1 is LGHDT and CDR2 is YNNKEL (reference sequence).

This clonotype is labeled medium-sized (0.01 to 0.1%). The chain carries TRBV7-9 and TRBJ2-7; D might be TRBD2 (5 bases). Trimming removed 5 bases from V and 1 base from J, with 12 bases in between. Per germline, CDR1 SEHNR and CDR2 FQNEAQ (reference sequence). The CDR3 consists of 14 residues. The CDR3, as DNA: TGTGCCAGCAGCGCGCCACTAGGTTCCTACGAGCAGTACTTC. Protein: CASSAPLGSYEQYF.

CDR3 residues: CSVEDSETYEQYF. The CDR3 DNA reads as TGCAGCGTTGAAGACAGCGAAACCTACGAGCAGTACTTC. The chain combines TRBV29-1 with TRBJ2-7; D is uncertain. Germline V gene sequence: CDR1 SQVTM, CDR2 ANQGSEA. Trimming removed 0 bases from V and 2 bases from J, with 8 bases in between. This CDR3 region has 13 residues.

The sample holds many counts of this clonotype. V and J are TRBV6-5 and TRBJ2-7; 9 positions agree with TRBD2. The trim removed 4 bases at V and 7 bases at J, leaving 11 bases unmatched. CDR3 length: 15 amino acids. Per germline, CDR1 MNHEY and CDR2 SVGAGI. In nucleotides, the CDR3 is TGTGCCAGCAGTTTCCCAGCGGGGGGCTCGAGGGAGCAGTACTTC. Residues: CASSFPAGGSREQYF.

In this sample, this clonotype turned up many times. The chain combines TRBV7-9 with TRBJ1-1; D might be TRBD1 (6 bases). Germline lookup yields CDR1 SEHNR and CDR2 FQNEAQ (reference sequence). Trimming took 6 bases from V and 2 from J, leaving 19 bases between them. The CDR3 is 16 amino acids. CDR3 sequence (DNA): TGTGCCAGCAGTCCGGGGTACAGGGACCCAAACACTGAAGCTTTCTTT. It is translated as CASSPGYRDPNTEAFF.

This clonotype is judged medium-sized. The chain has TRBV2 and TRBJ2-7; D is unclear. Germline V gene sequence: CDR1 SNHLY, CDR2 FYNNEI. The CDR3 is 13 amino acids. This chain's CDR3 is CAISPVTSYEQYF. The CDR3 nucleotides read TGTGCGATCAGCCCGGTAACCTCCTACGAGCAGTACTTC.

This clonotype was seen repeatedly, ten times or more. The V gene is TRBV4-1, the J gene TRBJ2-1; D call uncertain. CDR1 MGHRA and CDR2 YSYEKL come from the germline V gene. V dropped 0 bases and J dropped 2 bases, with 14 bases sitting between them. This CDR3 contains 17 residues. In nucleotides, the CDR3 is TGCGCCAGCAGCCAAGAGGCTGCAGGTTCGGCCTACAATGAGCAGTTCTTC. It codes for CASSQEAAGSAYNEQFF.

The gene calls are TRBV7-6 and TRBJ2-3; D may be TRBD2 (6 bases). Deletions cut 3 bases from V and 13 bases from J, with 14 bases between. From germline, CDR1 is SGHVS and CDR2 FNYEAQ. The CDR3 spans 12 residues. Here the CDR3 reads CASSLSVGGEYF. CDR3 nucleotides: TGTGCCAGCAGCTTGAGTGTAGGCGGGGAGTATTTT.

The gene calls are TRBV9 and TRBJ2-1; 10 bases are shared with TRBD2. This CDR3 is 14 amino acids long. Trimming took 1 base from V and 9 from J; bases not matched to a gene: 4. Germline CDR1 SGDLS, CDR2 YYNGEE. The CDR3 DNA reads TGTGCCAGCAGCGTATCTAGCGGGAGTAGTGAGCAGTTCTTC. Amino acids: CASSVSSGSSEQFF.

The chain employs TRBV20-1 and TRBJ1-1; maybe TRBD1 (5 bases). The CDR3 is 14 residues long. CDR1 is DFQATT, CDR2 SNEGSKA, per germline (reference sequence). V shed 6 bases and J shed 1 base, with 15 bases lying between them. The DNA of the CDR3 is TGCAGTGCGACTGACCCAGGGTCGAACACTGAAGCTTTCTTT. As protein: CSATDPGSNTEAFF.

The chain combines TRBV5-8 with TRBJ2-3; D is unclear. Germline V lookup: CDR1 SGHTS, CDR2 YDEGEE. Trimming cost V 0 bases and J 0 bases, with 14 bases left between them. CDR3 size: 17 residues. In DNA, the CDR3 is TGTGCCAGCAGCTTGGGCCTCCAGGCTGTGAGCACAGATACGCAGTATTTT. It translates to CASSLGLQAVSTDTQYF.

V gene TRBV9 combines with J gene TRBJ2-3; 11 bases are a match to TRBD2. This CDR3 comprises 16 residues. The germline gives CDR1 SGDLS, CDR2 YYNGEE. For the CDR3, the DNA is TGTGCTAGCCCGCTAGCGGGAGGACCCCGCGCAGATACGCAGTATTTT. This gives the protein CASPLAGGPRADTQYF.

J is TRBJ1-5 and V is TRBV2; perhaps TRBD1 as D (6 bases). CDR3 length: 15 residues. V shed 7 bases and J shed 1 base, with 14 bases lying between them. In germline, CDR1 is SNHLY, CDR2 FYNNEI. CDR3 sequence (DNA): TGTGCCAGCACCCCCAGGGGAGGAAGCAATCAGCCCCAGCATTTT. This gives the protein CASTPRGGSNQPQHF.